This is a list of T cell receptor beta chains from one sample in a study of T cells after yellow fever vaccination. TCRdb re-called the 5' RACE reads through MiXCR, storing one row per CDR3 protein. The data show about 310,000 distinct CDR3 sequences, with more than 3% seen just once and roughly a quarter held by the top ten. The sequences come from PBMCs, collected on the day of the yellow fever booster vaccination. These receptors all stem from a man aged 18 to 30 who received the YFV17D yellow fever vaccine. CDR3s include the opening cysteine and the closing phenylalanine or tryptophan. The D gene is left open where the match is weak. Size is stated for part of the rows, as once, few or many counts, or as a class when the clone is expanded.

CDR3: CATSSGGQSRLNEQFF; DNA: TGTGCCACCAGCTCCGGGGGACAGTCTCGACTCAATGAGCAGTTCTTC; D: .; J: TRBJ2-1; size: .; V: TRBV15
CDR3: CASSQDSGSGGISEQFF; DNA: TGTGCCAGCAGCCAAGATAGTGGTAGCGGGGGGATCAGTGAGCAGTTCTTC; D: TRBD2; J: TRBJ2-1; size: .; V: TRBV4-2
CDR3: CASSLTDKNTEAFF; DNA: TGTGCCAGCAGCTTAACAGACAAGAACACTGAAGCTTTCTTT; D: .; J: TRBJ1-1; size: many; V: TRBV7-9
CDR3: CASSYWLGTGELFF; DNA: TGTGCCAGCAGTTATTGGTTGGGTACCGGGGAGCTGTTTTTT; D: .; J: TRBJ2-2; size: many; V: TRBV6-2/TRBV6-3
CDR3: CATPAGAENTEAFF; DNA: TGTGCCACCCCCGCGGGGGCGGAGAACACTGAAGCTTTCTTT; D: .; J: TRBJ1-1; size: .; V: TRBV24-1
CDR3: CASSLRTSAQGTDTQYF; DNA: TGTGCCAGCAGCCTGAGGACTAGCGCGCAAGGGACAGATACGCAGTATTTT; D: TRBD2; J: TRBJ2-3; size: few; V: TRBV3-1
CDR3: CASSFPGTSGGSGELFF; DNA: TGTGCCAGCAGCTTCCCTGGGACTAGCGGGGGTTCCGGGGAGCTGTTTTTT; D: TRBD2; J: TRBJ2-2; size: few; V: TRBV11-2
CDR3: CASSRLAPGTDTQYF; DNA: TGTGCTAGCAGCAGACTAGCCCCGGGCACAGATACGCAGTATTTT; D: TRBD2; J: TRBJ2-3; size: .; V: TRBV7-7
CDR3: CASGQWGGNYGYTF; DNA: TGTGCCAGCGGTCAATGGGGCGGAAACTATGGCTACACCTTC; D: .; J: TRBJ1-2; size: few; V: TRBV6-5
CDR3: CAWSGAAETQYF; DNA: TGTGCCTGGTCAGGGGCGGCGGAGACCCAGTACTTC; D: .; J: TRBJ2-5; size: few; V: TRBV30
CDR3: CASSQGGRGGTDTQYF; DNA: TGTGCCAGCAGCCAAGGGGGCAGGGGTGGCACAGATACGCAGTATTTT; D: .; J: TRBJ2-3; size: .; V: TRBV3-1
CDR3: CASFAGLNTGELFF; DNA: TGCGCCAGCTTTGCGGGCTTGAACACCGGGGAGCTGTTTTTT; D: .; J: TRBJ2-2; size: many; V: TRBV5-1
CDR3: CASNLEGASYEQYF; DNA: TGTGCCAGCAATCTAGAGGGGGCTAGCTACGAGCAGTACTTC; D: TRBD1; J: TRBJ2-7; size: many; V: TRBV5-6
CDR3: CASSPLTAHQTSEAFF; DNA: TGTGCCAGCTCACCACTGACAGCGCATCAAACATCTGAAGCTTTCTTT; D: .; J: TRBJ1-1; size: few; V: TRBV18
CDR3: CASSLEGLANEKLFF; DNA: TGTGCCAGCAGCTTAGAAGGGCTTGCTAATGAAAAACTGTTTTTT; D: .; J: TRBJ1-4; size: few; V: TRBV7-9
CDR3: CSAQPGTGDYGYTF; DNA: TGCAGTGCCCAACCCGGGACAGGAGACTATGGCTACACCTTC; D: TRBD1; J: TRBJ1-2; size: many; V: TRBV20-1
CDR3: CATSRAGGATDTQYF; DNA: TGTGCCACCAGCAGAGCCGGGGGGGCAACAGATACGCAGTATTTT; D: TRBD2; J: TRBJ2-3; size: few; V: TRBV15
CDR3: CASSFINTEAFF; DNA: TGTGCCAGCAGCTTTATAAACACTGAAGCTTTCTTT; D: .; J: TRBJ1-1; size: few; V: TRBV5-6
CDR3: CSVGGSGKPQHF; DNA: TGCAGCGTTGGAGGTAGCGGGAAGCCCCAGCATTTT; D: .; J: TRBJ1-5; size: .; V: TRBV29-1
CDR3: CSVQGPENNEQFF; DNA: TGCAGCGTCCAGGGACCTGAGAACAATGAGCAGTTCTTC; D: .; J: TRBJ2-1; size: .; V: TRBV29-1
CDR3: CASSLVAGAEQYF; DNA: TGTGCCAGCAGCTTGGTGGCAGGGGCCGAGCAGTACTTC; D: .; J: TRBJ2-7; size: .; V: TRBV5-4
CDR3: CASSLEVAAETQYF; DNA: TGTGCCAGCAGCCTCGAGGTAGCGGCCGAGACCCAGTACTTC; D: .; J: TRBJ2-5; size: many; V: TRBV6-5
CDR3: CASSEEHGRPGEKLFF; DNA: TGCGCCAGCAGTGAGGAACACGGACGGCCGGGTGAAAAACTGTTTTTT; D: .; J: TRBJ1-4; size: .; V: TRBV10-2
CDR3: CASSVSGTSGGNEQFF; DNA: TGTGCTAGCAGCGTATCCGGGACTAGCGGGGGCAATGAGCAGTTCTTC; D: TRBD2; J: TRBJ2-1; size: .; V: TRBV7-7
CDR3: CATSRDGNQPQHF; DNA: TGTGCCACCAGCAGAGATGGCAATCAGCCCCAGCATTTT; D: .; J: TRBJ1-5; size: few; V: TRBV15
CDR3: CASSTGLAGAKQETQYF; DNA: TGTGCCAGCAGCACGGGACTAGCGGGGGCGAAACAAGAGACCCAGTACTTC; D: TRBD2; J: TRBJ2-5; size: many; V: TRBV7-2
CDR3: CSARSQRGTGETQYF; DNA: TGCAGTGCTAGATCGCAGCGGGGTACCGGAGAGACCCAGTACTTC; D: TRBD2; J: TRBJ2-5; size: many; V: TRBV20-1